Following are 19 T cell receptor beta chains from one sample sequenced in a study of blood T cells in healthy people across ages. It was with a sample-barcoded 5' primer and a J-beta primer mix that a second PCR of roughly 7 to 12 cycles was run. TCRdb used MiXCR to reprocess the 5' RACE reads, holding one entry per CDR3 protein. The sample lists 1.5 million to 2 million distinct CDR3 sequences; 28% were seen once. The sample comprised blood. The receptors here all came from a woman in her thirties in good health.

The rearrangement uses TRBV11-2 and TRBJ2-7; 9 nucleotides align to TRBD1. This CDR3 is built from 16 residues. Germline V gene sequence: CDR1 SGHAT, CDR2 FQNNGV. Germline trimming cut 4 bases from V and 2 bases from J; bases unmatched to any gene: 9. The CDR3 nucleotides read TGTGCCAGCAGCTATTATCCGGACAGGGGACCCTACGAGCAGTACTTC. Protein product: CASSYYPDRGPYEQYF.

V gene TRBV20-1 combines with J gene TRBJ2-1; TRBD2 is a possible D gene (6 bases). The germline V gene encodes CDR1 DFQATT and CDR2 SNEGSKA (reference sequence). V lost 6 bases, J lost 0 bases, and 15 bases lay in between. The CDR3 covers 15 residues. CDR3 nucleotides: TGCAGTGCCCCCGTGGGGGGTAGCTCCTACAATGAGCAGTTCTTC. This codes for CSAPVGGSSYNEQFF.

This clonotype has a handful of counts. This chain joins TRBV19 and TRBJ2-5, with D unclear. The J call may be in error: the DNA end matches TRBJ2-7 better. CDR3 size: 11 residues. Looked up from germline, CDR1 is LNHDA and CDR2 is SQIVND (reference sequence). The CDR3 DNA follows: TGTGCCAGCAATAACGGTGACGAGCAGTACTTC. Its protein product is CASNNGDEQYF.

Note on this clonotype: A read error may be the cause here, since a much bigger clone is one base away. V and J are TRBV28 and TRBJ2-1; the match to TRBD1 covers 8 bases. The CDR3 contains 12 residues. CDR1 and CDR2 from the germline V gene are MDHEN and SYDVKM. DNA of the CDR3: TGTGCCAGCGACAGGGACAGGCAAGAGCGGTTCTTC. It is translated as CASDRDRQERFF.

This rearrangement joins TRBV3-1 to TRBJ2-5; 8 bases are a match to TRBD1. There are 15 residues in the CDR3. The V and J ends lost 5 bases and 4 bases, in that order; junction bases with no gene match: 9. CDR1 and CDR2 from the germline V gene are LGHDT and YNNKEL (reference sequence). The CDR3 sequence: CASSSPEQGGETQYF. In DNA form, the CDR3 reads TGTGCCAGCAGCTCTCCGGAACAGGGGGGAGAGACCCAGTACTTC.

The genes are TRBV6-5 and TRBJ2-7; 8 positions match TRBD2. Germline loops: CDR1 MNHEY, CDR2 SVGAGI. The CDR3 consists of 15 residues. Trimming took 4 bases from V and 4 from J; bases not matched to a gene: 9. Here the CDR3 reads CASSSPGGGIYEQYF. The CDR3 DNA is TGTGCCAGCAGTTCCCCGGGGGGGGGTATTTACGAGCAGTACTTC.

The chain has TRBV29-1 and TRBJ2-1, with TRBD2 matching 9 bases. The CDR3 loop spans 15 amino acids. The germline V gene has CDR1 SQVTM and CDR2 ANQGSEA. After removal of 4 bases from V and 2 bases from J, the junction contained 6 bases not matched to a gene. The CDR3 reads CSVVPGLAPYNEQFF. The CDR3 DNA reads TGCAGCGTTGTTCCGGGACTAGCCCCCTACAATGAGCAGTTCTTC.

The chain uses TRBV4-1 and TRBJ2-3; D uncertain. CDR1 and CDR2 (germline): MGHRA, YSYEKL. This CDR3 is 15 amino acids long. V lost 1 base and J lost 3, with 11 bases in between. CDR3 coding DNA: TGCGCCAGCAGCCAAGTTGGCCAGAGAACAGATACGCAGTATTTT. Its protein is CASSQVGQRTDTQYF.

There are many counts of this clonotype. The chain combines TRBV2 with TRBJ2-6; possible D gene TRBD2, 6 bases. Germline V gives CDR1 SNHLY, CDR2 FYNNEI. There are 13 residues in the CDR3. V dropped 9 bases and J dropped 4 bases, with 10 bases sitting between them. The CDR3 here is CARAGTGANVLTF. The DNA for the CDR3 is TGTGCCAGGGCGGGGACCGGGGCCAACGTCCTGACTTTC. The full variable domain, completed using reference TRBV2 and TRBJ2-6, is EPEVTQTPSHQVTQMGQEVILRCVPISNHLYFYWYRQILGQKVEFLVSFYNNEISEKSEIFDDQFSVERPDGSNFTLKIRSTKLEDSAMYFCARAGTGANVLTFGAGSRLTVL.

This clonotype has just a few counts. The chain couples TRBV11-1 to TRBJ2-1, with a weak D call TRBD1 (5 bases). The CDR3 sequence is 13 residues long. The V end lost 1 base, the J end lost 8 bases, and 9 bases lay between the germline ends. Germline loops: CDR1 SGHAT, CDR2 FQDESV (reference sequence). In nucleotides, the CDR3 is TGTGCCAGCAGCTTAGTCGTGGGGCATGAGCAGTTCTTC. This codes for CASSLVVGHEQFF. The full variable domain, with the rest looked up from reference TRBV11-1 and TRBJ2-1, is EAEVAQSPRYKITEKSQAVAFWCDPISGHATLYWYRQILGQGPELLVQFQDESVVDDSQLPKDRFSAERLKGVDSTLKIQPAELGDSAMYLCASSLVVGHEQFFGPGTRLTVL.

A word on this clonotype: A single base separates this from a much larger clone, so it may be a read error. This chain joins TRBV29-1 and TRBJ2-5, with D possibly being TRBD1 (6 bases). Trimming left V 4 bases short and J 4 bases short, with 19 bases between. This CDR3 comprises 15 residues. Germline loops: CDR1 SQVTM, CDR2 ANQGSEA. The CDR3 DNA reads as TGCAGCGTTGGTCTGGGGACATCTATACGAGAGACCCAGTACTTC. Translated, it gives CSVGLGTSIRETQYF.

This chain uses TRBV18 with TRBJ1-2; D is perhaps TRBD1 (6 bases). The CDR3 totals 16 residues. The V end was cut by 4 bases, the J end by 4 bases, with 19 bases between. Germline CDR1 KGHSH, CDR2 LQKENI. CDR3 residues: CASSLSRADSVYGYTF. The CDR3 nucleotides are TGTGCCAGCTCACTCTCGCGGGCGGACAGTGTCTATGGCTACACCTTC.

This clonotype was recorded a few times. This chain joins TRBV30 and TRBJ1-5; the D gene is possibly TRBD1 (6 bases). CDR3 length equals 13 residues. Trimming stripped 4 bases from V and 6 bases from J, with 13 bases between. Germline loops: CDR1 GTSNPN, CDR2 SVGIG (reference sequence). The CDR3 DNA reads TGTGCCTGGAACGGGGGGCCATCTCAGCCCCAGCATTTT. Translation: CAWNGGPSQPQHF.

This clonotype was seen more than once but under ten times. A read error is possible here, since a much larger clone lies one base away. The chain employs TRBV5-1 and TRBJ2-5; D is uncertain. With 5 bases removed from V and 7 bases from J, the gap between germline ends came to 9 bases. The length of the CDR3 is 11 residues. Germline values: CDR1 SGHRS, CDR2 YFSETQ. The CDR3 here is CASSEVVTQYF. The CDR3 nucleotides are TGCGCCAGCAGTGAAGTAGTGACCCAGTACTTC.

This clonotype was detected ten times or more. The chain joins TRBV20-1 to TRBJ2-7; 7 nucleotides line up with TRBD1. There are 14 residues in the CDR3. Trimming at V came to 5 bases and at J to 3 bases, leaving 10 bases not matched to a gene. The germline CDR1 and CDR2 sequences are DFQATT and SNEGSKA (reference sequence). The CDR3, as DNA: TGCAGTGCTTGTCCGGGACAGCGAAACTACGAGCAGTACTTC. It translates to CSACPGQRNYEQYF.

Only a few counts were recorded for this clonotype. This chain connects TRBV6-5 to TRBJ2-5, with 12 bases identical to TRBD2. The CDR3 has 14 amino acids. The V segment lost 6 bases and the J segment 5 bases; nucleotides outside the gene matches: 4. Germline V lookup: CDR1 MNHEY, CDR2 SVGAGI. CDR3 nucleotides: TGTGCCAGCAGGACTAGCGGGGGTCGGGAGACCCAGTACTTC. It specifies CASRTSGGRETQYF.

As for this clonotype: A much larger clone differs by one base, so this may be a read error. The chain employs TRBV20-1 and TRBJ2-5, with D perhaps given as TRBD1 or TRBD2 (6 bases each). With the DNA end fitting TRBJ2-7 better, the J assignment may be wrong. Germline loops: CDR1 DFQATT, CDR2 SNEGSKA (reference sequence). The CDR3 consists of 12 residues. CDR3 sequence (DNA): TGCAGTGCTTTCCTTAGGGGGGACGAGCAGTACTTC. Translated: CSAFLRGDEQYF.

This clonotype was found many times. The rearrangement links TRBV20-1 to TRBJ2-7, with 9 bases that match TRBD1. CDR3 length: 14 residues. Germline V CDR1 and CDR2: DFQATT, SNEGSKA (reference sequence). V gave up 4 bases and J gave up 4 bases; unmatched junction bases: 8. The CDR3 here is CSATRDRVFYEQYF. In DNA form, the CDR3 reads TGCAGTGCTACCCGGGACAGGGTTTTTTACGAGCAGTACTTC.

This chain joins TRBV2 and TRBJ2-1, with D possibly being TRBD1 (6 bases). The V and J ends lost 8 bases and 1 base respectively, with 9 bases between them. Germline V lookup: CDR1 SNHLY, CDR2 FYNNEI. The CDR3 runs to 13 residues. In nucleotides, the CDR3 is TGTGCCAGCCTAACAGGGTCCTACAATGAGCAGTTCTTC. Protein sequence: CASLTGSYNEQFF.